This TCR beta chain comes out of a study of CD8+CD57+ T cells in acquired aplastic anemia. Overall study: Sorted cells (CD4+ and CD8+) yielded DNA amounts that averaged around 3.1 ug.

This clonotype was picked up one time. The antigen is not known. Germline CDR1 and CDR2: ENHRY and SYGVKD. The V end lost 7 bases, the J end lost 13 bases, and 23 bases lay between the germline ends. The CDR3 length is 14 residues. The study, taken as a whole, reports: Statistical testing detected no significant gap in CD8+ Simpson's diversity between patients and controls. Sharing between patients and controls was observed for roughly 30 CD8+ CDR3 sequences.

Profiles of TCR beta VDJ and CDR3 were generated from a genomic DNA template. From the reads, TCRdb called clonotypes with MiXCR, one entry per CDR3 protein. The data contain hundreds of thousands of distinct CDR3 sequences, around 68% of them singletons. The V call is TRBV10-3, the J call TRBJ2-1, with D possibly matching TRBD2 (5 bases). Sequenced material: sorted CD4+, CD8+, or CD8+CD57+ T cells (not recorded which) from PBMCs. This clonotype was obtained from a human donor in good health, serving as a control. In DNA, the CDR3 is TGTGCCATCACCATTACGGGGTCCTACAATTATCAGTTCTTC. Amino acids: CAITITGSYNYQFF.